This T cell receptor (beta chain) was recorded in a study of shared clonotypes between healthy human individuals. Losses at the gene ends were 3 bases for V and 5 bases for J; bases not matched to a gene: 8. The germline V gene has CDR1 SQVTM and CDR2 ANQGSEA. This CDR3 region has 15 residues. Positive CCR7 selection of CD45RO-negative cells yielded the naive CD8 cells, and terminally differentiated effector memory CD45RA+ cells were excluded. Assay execution proceeded at the deep level. Several immunoSEQ 96-well plates shared each subset's DNA, each plate a replicate. TCRdb's table, derived via immunoSEQ multiplex PCR, lists solely in-frame clones and lacks some. The sample yields about 700,000 clones, roughly nine tenths seen once.

The origin of this receptor is a young man in good health. This rearrangement joins TRBV29-1 to TRBJ1-5; 9 bases map to TRBD1. The sequencing sample was made of naive CD8+ T cells sorted from blood. In nucleotides, the CDR3 is TGCAGCGTTGACCTCCGGGACAGGGACCATCAGCCCCAGCATTTT. This gives the protein CSVDLRDRDHQPQHF.